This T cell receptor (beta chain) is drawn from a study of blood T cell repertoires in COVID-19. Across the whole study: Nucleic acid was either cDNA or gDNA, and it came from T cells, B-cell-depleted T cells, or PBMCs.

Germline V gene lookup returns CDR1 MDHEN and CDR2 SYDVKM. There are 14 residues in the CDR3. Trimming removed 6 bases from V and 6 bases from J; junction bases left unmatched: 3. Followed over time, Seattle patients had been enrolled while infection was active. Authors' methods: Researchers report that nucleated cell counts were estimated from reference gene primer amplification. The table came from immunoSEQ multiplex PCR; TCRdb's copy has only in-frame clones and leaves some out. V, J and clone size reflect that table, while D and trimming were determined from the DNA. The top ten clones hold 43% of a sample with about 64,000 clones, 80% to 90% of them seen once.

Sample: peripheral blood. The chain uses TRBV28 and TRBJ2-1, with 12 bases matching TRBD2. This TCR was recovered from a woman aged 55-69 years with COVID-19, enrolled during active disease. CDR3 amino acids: CASSRLAGVNEQFF. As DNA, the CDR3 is TGTGCCAGCAGCCGACTAGCGGGAGTCAATGAGCAGTTCTTC.